This T cell receptor beta chain was identified in a study of shared clonotypes between healthy human individuals. Points on this clone: This sample also contains other DNA sequences that code for the same CDR3.

V lost 4 bases and J 0 bases, leaving 7 bases between the germline ends. CDR1 and CDR2 (germline): SGHRS, YFSETQ. This CDR3 has 13 residues. At the deep level, the assay was run. Genomic DNA from each subset was divided evenly over several immunoSEQ plates. Libraries were prepared by immunoSEQ multiplex PCR; TCRdb keeps only in-frame clonotypes and omits some of them. There are roughly 2,500,000 clones in the sample; 90% to 95% occur only once, and roughly 0.36% lies in the top ten. Sequenced: naive CD4+ T cells from PBMCs. Specified subset: CD45RA+ positively selected. V is TRBV5-1 and J is TRBJ2-5, with D uncertain. This TCR was sampled from a man between 18 and 35 years old in good health. Some clones in this sample may be carry-over from other donors' samples. In nucleotides, the CDR3 is TGCGCCAGCAGCCTGACCTACCAAGAGACCCAGTACTTC. Translated: CASSLTYQETQYF. Looking up the rest from reference TRBV5-1 and TRBJ2-5 gives the full variable domain: KAGVTQTPRYLIKTRGQQVTLSCSPISGHRSVSWYQQTPGQGLQFLFEYFSETQRNKGNFPGRFSGRQFSNSRSEMNVSTLELGDSALYLCASSLTYQETQYFGPGTRLLVL.